These 9 T cell receptor beta chains came from one sample sequenced in a study of CXCR3 chemokines and chemotherapy response in bladder cancer. TCRdb re-called the PCR reads through MiXCR, storing one row per CDR3 protein. The sample lists over 5,000 distinct CDR3 sequences, 14% occurring once. Sampling was done from a patient whose treatment included neoadjuvant chemotherapy. The receptors here all came from a human donor with bladder cancer that responded to neoadjuvant chemotherapy.

By its share, this clonotype is medium-sized. The CDR3 bases are TGTGCCAGCAGCTTGCAATCTCGGGAGGGCCTCTACAATGAGCAGTTCTTC. This encodes CASSLQSREGLYNEQFF. This sequence joins TRBV5-5 and TRBJ2-1; TRBD2 agrees at 8 bases. From germline, CDR1 is SGHKS and CDR2 YYEKEE (reference sequence). V dropped 1 base and J dropped 3; count of bases not matched to a gene: 9. This CDR3 is built from 17 residues.

Within the sample, this clonotype is medium-sized. The chain employs TRBV6-1 and TRBJ1-2; D uncertain. The germline gives CDR1 MNHNS, CDR2 SASEGT. This CDR3 is 14 amino acids long. V was clipped by 1 base and J by 4 bases, with 10 bases between them. The CDR3 is CASSEGARGYGYTF. For the CDR3, the DNA is TGTGCCAGCAGTGAAGGTGCCCGGGGCTATGGCTACACCTTC.

This rearrangement joins TRBV12-3 or TRBV12-4 to TRBJ2-7; D gene ambiguous. This CDR3 region has 12 residues. Deletions cut 6 bases from V and 3 bases from J, with 9 bases between. Here the CDR3 DNA reads TGTGCCAGCAGCAATCGTTACTACGAGCAGTACTTC. Translated: CASSNRYYEQYF.

In its sample, this clonotype ranks as medium-sized. V gene TRBV19 combines with J gene TRBJ2-1; D possibly corresponds to TRBD2 (6 bases). V shed 3 bases and J shed 7 bases, with 19 bases lying between them. The CDR3 is 16 amino acids. CDR1 LNHDA and CDR2 SQIVND come from the germline V gene (reference sequence). The CDR3: CASSMGGLGTFNEQFF. In nucleotides, the CDR3 is TGTGCCAGTAGTATGGGAGGTTTGGGGACTTTTAATGAGCAGTTCTTC.

This clonotype rates as medium-sized. J is TRBJ2-1 and V is TRBV9, with 9 bases lining up with TRBD2. After removal of 0 bases from V and 7 bases from J, the junction contained 5 bases not matched to a gene. The length of the CDR3 is 15 residues. Germline V gives CDR1 SGDLS, CDR2 YYNGEE. CDR3 bases: TGTGCCAGCAGCGTAGTTAGCGGGAGTGCAAATGAGCAGTTCTTC. Protein product: CASSVVSGSANEQFF.

By sample fraction, this clonotype is medium-sized (0.01 to 0.1%). The chain employs TRBV10-3 and TRBJ1-2; the D gene is possibly TRBD1 (5 bases). V was pared by 10 bases and J by 5 bases, with 17 bases between. The length of the CDR3 is 13 residues. Germline CDR1 reads ENHRY; CDR2 reads SYGVKD. The CDR3 DNA reads as TGTGCCACCAGGGAGGGGCCGGGGTATGGCTACACCTTC. Protein sequence: CATREGPGYGYTF.

This clonotype was counted ten times or more. V usage is TRBV19 and J usage is TRBJ2-7, with 10 nucleotides matching TRBD1. V lost 0 bases, J lost 6 bases, and 2 bases stayed unmatched. Germline V gives CDR1 LNHDA, CDR2 SQIVND (reference sequence). The CDR3 extends over 14 amino acids. This chain's CDR3 is CASSIDRTGGEQYF. In nucleotides, the CDR3 is TGTGCCAGTAGTATAGATCGGACAGGGGGCGAGCAGTACTTC.

This clonotype turned up a few times. The chain carries TRBV11-2 and TRBJ2-3, with 7 positions matching TRBD2. Trimming cost V 1 base and J 5 bases; bases outside gene matches: 3. The CDR3 loop spans 14 amino acids. Germline V gives CDR1 SGHAT, CDR2 FQNNGV. CDR3 nucleotides: TGTGCCAGCAGCTTAGGTTTAGCGGGAGATACGCAGTATTTT. Protein: CASSLGLAGDTQYF.

As regards this clonotype: A far larger clone differs by one base, so this is likely a read error. The chain recombines TRBV6-6 with TRBJ2-1; 7 bases agree with TRBD1. Germline CDR1 and CDR2: MNHNY and SVGAGI (reference sequence). Losses at the gene ends were 5 bases for V and 10 bases for J; bases not matched to a gene: 11. The CDR3 loop spans 14 amino acids. The CDR3 reads CASSGYRGPYEQFF. CDR3 sequence (DNA): TGTGCCAGCAGTGGATACAGGGGCCCCTACGAGCAGTTCTTC.